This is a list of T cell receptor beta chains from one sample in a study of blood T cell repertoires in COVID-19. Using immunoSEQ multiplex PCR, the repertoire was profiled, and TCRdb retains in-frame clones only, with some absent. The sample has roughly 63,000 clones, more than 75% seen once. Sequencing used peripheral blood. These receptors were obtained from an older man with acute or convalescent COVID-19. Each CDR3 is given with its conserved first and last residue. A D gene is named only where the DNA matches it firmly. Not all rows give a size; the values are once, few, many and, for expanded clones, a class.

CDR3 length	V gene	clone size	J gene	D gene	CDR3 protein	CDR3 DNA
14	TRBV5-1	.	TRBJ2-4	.	CASRGNLRSDIQYF	TGCGCCAGCAGGGGTAACCTCAGAAGCGACATTCAGTACTTC
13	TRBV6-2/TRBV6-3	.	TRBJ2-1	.	CASSSQGGNEQFF	TGTGCCAGCAGCTCACAGGGTGGCAATGAGCAGTTCTTC
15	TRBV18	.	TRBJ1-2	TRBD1	CASSPRGQGGYGYTF	TGTGCCAGCTCACCACGAGGACAGGGAGGCTATGGCTACACCTTC
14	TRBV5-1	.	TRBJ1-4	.	CASSLGSGKEKLFF	TGCGCCAGCAGCTTAGGGTCGGGGAAAGAAAAACTGTTTTTT
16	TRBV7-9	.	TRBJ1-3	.	CASSSLQGGTGNTIYF	TGTGCCAGCAGCTCTCTTCAGGGAGGAACTGGAAACACCATATATTTT
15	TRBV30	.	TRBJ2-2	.	CAWSRQGENTGELFF	TGTGCCTGGAGTCGGCAGGGTGAGAACACCGGGGAGCTGTTTTTT
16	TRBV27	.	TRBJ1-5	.	CASSLWGEDSNQPQHF	TGTGCCAGCAGTTTATGGGGCGAAGATAGCAATCAGCCCCAGCATTTT
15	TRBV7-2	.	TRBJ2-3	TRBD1	CASSTRTGGIDTQYF	TGTGCCAGCAGCACCCGGACAGGGGGCATAGATACGCAGTATTTT
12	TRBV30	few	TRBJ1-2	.	CAWSKSNYGYTF	TGTGCCTGGAGTAAGAGTAACTATGGCTACACCTTC
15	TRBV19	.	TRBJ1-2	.	CASSIDGTGNYGYTF	TGTGCCAGTAGTATAGACGGAACAGGGAACTATGGCTACACCTTC
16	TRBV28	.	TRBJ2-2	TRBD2	CASSLEAGRLTGELFF	TGTGCCAGCAGTTTGGAAGCGGGAAGGCTCACCGGGGAGCTGTTTTTT
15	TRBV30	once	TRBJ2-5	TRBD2	CAWSASGGDQETQYF	TGTGCCTGGAGCGCTAGCGGGGGGGACCAAGAGACCCAGTACTTC
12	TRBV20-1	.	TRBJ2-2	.	CSASKVSGELFF	TGCAGTGCTAGTAAAGTTAGCGGGGAGCTGTTTTTT
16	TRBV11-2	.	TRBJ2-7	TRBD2	CASSSETSGSSYEQYF	TGTGCCAGCAGCTCCGAGACTAGCGGGAGCTCCTACGAGCAGTACTTC
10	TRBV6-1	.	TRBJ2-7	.	CASSETGFRF	TGTGCCAGCAGTGAAACGGGTTTTCGGTTC
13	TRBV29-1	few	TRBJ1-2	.	CSVEVLKGGGYTF	TGCAGCGTTGAGGTTTTAAAGGGAGGCGGCTACACCTTC
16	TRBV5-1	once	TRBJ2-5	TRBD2	CASSFTSGRVLETQYF	TGCGCCAGCAGCTTTACTAGCGGGAGGGTTTTGGAGACCCAGTACTTC
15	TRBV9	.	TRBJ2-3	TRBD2	CASSPLAGIRDTQYF	TGTGCCAGCAGCCCTCTAGCGGGGATCCGAGATACGCAGTATTTT
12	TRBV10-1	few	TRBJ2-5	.	CASSDPEETQYF	TGCGCCAGCAGTGATCCAGAAGAGACCCAGTACTTC